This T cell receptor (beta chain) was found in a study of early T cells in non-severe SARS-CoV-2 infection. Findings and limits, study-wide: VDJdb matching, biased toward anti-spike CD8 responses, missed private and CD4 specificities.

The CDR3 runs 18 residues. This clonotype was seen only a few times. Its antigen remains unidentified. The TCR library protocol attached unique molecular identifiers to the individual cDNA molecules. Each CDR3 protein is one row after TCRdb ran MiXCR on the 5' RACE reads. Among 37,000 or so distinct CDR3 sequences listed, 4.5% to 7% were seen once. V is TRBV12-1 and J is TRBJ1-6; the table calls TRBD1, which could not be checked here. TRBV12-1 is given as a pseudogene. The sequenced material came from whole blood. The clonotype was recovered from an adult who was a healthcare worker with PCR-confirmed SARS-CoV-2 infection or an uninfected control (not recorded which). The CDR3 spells CASSLGQGGSANGSPLHF. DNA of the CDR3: TGTGCCAGCAGCTTAGGACAGGGAGGATCCGCAAATGGTTCACCCCTCCACTTT.